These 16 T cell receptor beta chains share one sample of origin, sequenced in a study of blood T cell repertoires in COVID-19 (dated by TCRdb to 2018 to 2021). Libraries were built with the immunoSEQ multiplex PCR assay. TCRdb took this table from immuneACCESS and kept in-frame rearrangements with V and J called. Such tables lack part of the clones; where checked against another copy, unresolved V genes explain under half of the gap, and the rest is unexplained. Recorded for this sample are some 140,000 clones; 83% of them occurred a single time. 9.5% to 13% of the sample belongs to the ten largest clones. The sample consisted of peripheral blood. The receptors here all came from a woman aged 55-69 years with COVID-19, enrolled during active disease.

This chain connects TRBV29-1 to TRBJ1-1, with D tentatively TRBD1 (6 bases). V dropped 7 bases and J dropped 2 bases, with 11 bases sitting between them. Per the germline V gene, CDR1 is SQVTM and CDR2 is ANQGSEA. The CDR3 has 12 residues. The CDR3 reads CSGSDRNTEAFF. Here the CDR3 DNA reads TGCAGCGGCTCGGACAGAAACACTGAAGCTTTCTTT.

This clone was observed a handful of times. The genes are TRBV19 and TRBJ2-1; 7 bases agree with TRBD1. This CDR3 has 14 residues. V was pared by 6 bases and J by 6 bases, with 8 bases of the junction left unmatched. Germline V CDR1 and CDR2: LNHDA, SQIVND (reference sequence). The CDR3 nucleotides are TGTGCCAGTAGCATCAGGGACAGTTCCAATGAGCAGTTCTTC. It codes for CASSIRDSSNEQFF.

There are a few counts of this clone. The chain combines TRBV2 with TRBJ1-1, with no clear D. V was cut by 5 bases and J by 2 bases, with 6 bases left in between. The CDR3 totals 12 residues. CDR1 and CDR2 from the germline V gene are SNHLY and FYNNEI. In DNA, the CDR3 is TGTGCCAGCAGTATTAGCAACACTGAAGCTTTCTTT. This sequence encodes CASSISNTEAFF.

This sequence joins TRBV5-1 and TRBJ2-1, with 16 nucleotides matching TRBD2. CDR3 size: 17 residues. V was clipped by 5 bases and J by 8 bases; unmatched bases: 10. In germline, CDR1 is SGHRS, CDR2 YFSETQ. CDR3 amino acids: CASSSGTSGGDVDEQFF. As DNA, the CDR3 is TGCGCCAGCAGTTCTGGGACTAGCGGGGGGGATGTCGATGAGCAGTTCTTC.

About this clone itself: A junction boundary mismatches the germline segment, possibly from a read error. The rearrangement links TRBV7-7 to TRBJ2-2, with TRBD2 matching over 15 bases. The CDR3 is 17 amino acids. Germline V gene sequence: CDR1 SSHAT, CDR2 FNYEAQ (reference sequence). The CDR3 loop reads CASSPGLAGGPGGELFF. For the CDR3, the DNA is TGTGCTAGCAGCCCCGGACTAGCGGGAGGGCCTGGCGGGGAGCTGTTTTTT.

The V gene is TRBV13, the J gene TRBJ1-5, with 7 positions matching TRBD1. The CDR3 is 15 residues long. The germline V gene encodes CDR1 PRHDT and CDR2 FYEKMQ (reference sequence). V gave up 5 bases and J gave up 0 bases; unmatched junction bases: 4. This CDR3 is CASSAAGGSNQPQHF. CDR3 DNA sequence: TGTGCCAGCAGCGCAGCAGGGGGTAGCAATCAGCCCCAGCATTTT. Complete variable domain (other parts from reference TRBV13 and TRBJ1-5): AAGVIQSPRHLIKEKRETATLKCYPIPRHDTVYWYQQGPGQDPQFLISFYEKMQSDKGSIPDRFSAQQFSDYHSELNMSSLELGDSALYFCASSAAGGSNQPQHFGDGTRLSIL.

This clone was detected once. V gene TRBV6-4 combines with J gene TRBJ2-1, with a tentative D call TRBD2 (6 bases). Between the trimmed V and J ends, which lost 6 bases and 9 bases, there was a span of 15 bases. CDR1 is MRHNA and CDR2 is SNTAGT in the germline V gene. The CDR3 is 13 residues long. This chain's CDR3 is CASRMEGISEQFF. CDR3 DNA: TGTGCCAGCAGGATGGAGGGGATTAGTGAGCAGTTCTTC.

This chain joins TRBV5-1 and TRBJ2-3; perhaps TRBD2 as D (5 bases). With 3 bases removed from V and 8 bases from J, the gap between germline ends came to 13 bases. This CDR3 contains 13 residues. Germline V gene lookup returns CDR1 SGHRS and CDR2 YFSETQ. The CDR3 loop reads CASSSSASGTQYF. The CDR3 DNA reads TGCGCCAGCAGCTCGTCGGCCAGCGGTACGCAGTATTTT. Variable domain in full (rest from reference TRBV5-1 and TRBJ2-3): KAGVTQTPRYLIKTRGQQVTLSCSPISGHRSVSWYQQTPGQGLQFLFEYFSETQRNKGNFPGRFSGRQFSNSRSEMNVSTLELGDSALYLCASSSSASGTQYFGPGTRLTVL.

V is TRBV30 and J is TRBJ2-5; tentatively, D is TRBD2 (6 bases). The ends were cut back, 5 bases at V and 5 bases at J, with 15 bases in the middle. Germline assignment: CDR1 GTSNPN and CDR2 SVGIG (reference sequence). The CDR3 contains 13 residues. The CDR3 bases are TGTGCCTGGGTTCCACTTGGGAGGGAGACCCAGTACTTC. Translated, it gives CAWVPLGRETQYF.

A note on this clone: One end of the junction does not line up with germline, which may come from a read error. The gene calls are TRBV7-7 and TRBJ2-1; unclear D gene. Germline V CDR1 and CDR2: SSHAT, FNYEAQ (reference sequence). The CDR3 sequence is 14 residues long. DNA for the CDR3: TGTGCTAGCAGCCTTACCCCTTGGGTGGGCCACAAGTTCTTC. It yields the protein CASSLTPWVGHKFF.

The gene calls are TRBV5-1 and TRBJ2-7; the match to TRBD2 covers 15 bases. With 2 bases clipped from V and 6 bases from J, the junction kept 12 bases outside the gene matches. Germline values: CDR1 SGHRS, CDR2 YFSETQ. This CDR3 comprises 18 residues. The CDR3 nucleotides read TGCGCCAGCAGCTTCGGACTAGCGGGAGGGCGCACCCTCGGCGAGCAGTACTTC. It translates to CASSFGLAGGRTLGEQYF.

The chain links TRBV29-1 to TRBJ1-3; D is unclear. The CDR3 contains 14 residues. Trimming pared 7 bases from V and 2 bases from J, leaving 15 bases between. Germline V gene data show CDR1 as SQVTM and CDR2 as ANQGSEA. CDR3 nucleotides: TGCAGCGCCCGTGACTCTGGTGCTGGAAACACCATATATTTT. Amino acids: CSARDSGAGNTIYF. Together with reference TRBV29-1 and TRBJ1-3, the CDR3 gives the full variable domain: SAVISQKPSRDICQRGTSLTIQCQVDSQVTMMFWYRQQPGQSLTLIATANQGSEATYESGFVIDKFPISRPNLTFSTLTVSNMSPEDSSIYLCSARDSGAGNTIYFGEGSWLTVV.

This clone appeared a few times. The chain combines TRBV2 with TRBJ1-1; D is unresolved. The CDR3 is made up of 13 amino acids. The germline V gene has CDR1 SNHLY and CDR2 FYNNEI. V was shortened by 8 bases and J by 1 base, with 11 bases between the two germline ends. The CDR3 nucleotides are TGTGCCAGCCAGAGGGAGCAGAACACTGAAGCTTTCTTT. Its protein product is CASQREQNTEAFF.

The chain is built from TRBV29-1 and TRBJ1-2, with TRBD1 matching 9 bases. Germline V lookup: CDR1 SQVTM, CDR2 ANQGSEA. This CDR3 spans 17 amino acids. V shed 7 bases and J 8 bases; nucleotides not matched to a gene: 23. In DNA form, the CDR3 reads TGCAGCGCTCAGGGGGAGCGGCCGGGACAGGGTACTATCGGCTACACCTTC. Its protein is CSAQGERPGQGTIGYTF.

This chain's CDR3 is CASSFGSASQETQYF. The CDR3, as DNA: TGCGCCAGCAGCTTCGGGTCAGCTTCGCAAGAGACCCAGTACTTC. The genes are TRBV5-1 and TRBJ2-5; D remains ambiguous. This CDR3 region has 15 residues. Trimming left V 2 bases short and J 2 bases short, with 13 bases between. Germline V gene lookup returns CDR1 SGHRS and CDR2 YFSETQ.

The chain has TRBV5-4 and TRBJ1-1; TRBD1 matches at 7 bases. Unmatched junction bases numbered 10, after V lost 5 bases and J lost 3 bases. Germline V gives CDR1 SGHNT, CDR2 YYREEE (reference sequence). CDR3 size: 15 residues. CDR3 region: CASRPPTGDHTEAFF. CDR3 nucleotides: TGTGCCAGCAGACCCCCCACAGGGGACCACACTGAAGCTTTCTTT.